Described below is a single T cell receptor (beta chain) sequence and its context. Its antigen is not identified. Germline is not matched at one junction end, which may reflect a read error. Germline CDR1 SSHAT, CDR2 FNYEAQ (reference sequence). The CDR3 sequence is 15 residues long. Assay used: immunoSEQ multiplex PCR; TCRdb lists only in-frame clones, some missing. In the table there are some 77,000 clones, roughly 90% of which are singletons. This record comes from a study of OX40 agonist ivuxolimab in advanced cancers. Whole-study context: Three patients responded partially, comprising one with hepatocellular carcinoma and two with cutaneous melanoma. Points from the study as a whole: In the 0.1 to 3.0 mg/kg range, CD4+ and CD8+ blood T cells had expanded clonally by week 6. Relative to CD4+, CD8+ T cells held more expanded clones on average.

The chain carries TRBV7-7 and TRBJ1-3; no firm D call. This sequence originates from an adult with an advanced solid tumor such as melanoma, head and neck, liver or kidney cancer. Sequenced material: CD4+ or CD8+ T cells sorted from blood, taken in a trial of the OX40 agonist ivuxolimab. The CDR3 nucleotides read TGTGCTAGCAGCTTGACTAAGACGGGAGGAAACACCATATATTTT. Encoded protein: CASSLTKTGGNTIYF.